The clone carrying this T cell receptor beta chain appeared a few times. Profiled with immunoSEQ multiplex PCR; TCRdb holds only in-frame clones, not every one. The table lists 350,000 to 450,000 clones, roughly 85% of them singletons. The record originates from a study of blood T cell repertoires in COVID-19. In the study overall: There were acute and convalescent COVID-19 samples, and they came from the United States, Italy and Spain.

Germline assignment: CDR1 SNHLY and CDR2 FYNNEI. The trim removed 7 bases at V and 5 bases at J, leaving 8 bases unmatched. The CDR3 extends over 14 amino acids. Sequencing used peripheral blood. The clonotype originates from a young woman with acute or convalescent COVID-19. The chain uses TRBV2 and TRBJ2-7, with 10 bases identical to TRBD2. CDR3 coding DNA: TGTGCCAGCAAAGTTCTAGCGGGAGACAACGAGCAGTACTTC. Amino acids: CASKVLAGDNEQYF.